A selection of T cell receptor beta chains follows, all from one sample in a study of blood T cell repertoires in COVID-19. Here immunoSEQ multiplex PCR was the method, and the copy in TCRdb shows in-frame clones only, minus some. This table holds tens of thousands of clones, roughly 89% found once. The sequencing input was peripheral blood. The receptors were sampled from a human donor in a cohort sampled during active COVID-19. Both conserved end residues are part of each CDR3. A D gene is named only where the DNA matches it firmly. The size field is filled for only some rows; it gives once, few, many or a size class.

cdr3_nt: TGTGCCATCAGTGAGTCGGTAAAGGGGAATAGCAATCAGCCCCAGCATTTT
cdr3_aa: CAISESVKGNSNQPQHF
v_call: TRBV10-3
clone_size: NA
d_call: NA
j_call: TRBJ1-5

cdr3_nt: TGTGCCAGTAGTAGCTCCCCTTCGAGGGGAGGGGACCCCTACGAGCAGTACTTC
cdr3_aa: CASSSSPSRGGDPYEQYF
v_call: TRBV19
clone_size: NA
d_call: TRBD2
j_call: TRBJ2-7

cdr3_nt: TGTGCCAGCAGGTCAGAGACTTCCAACTATGGCTACACCTTC
cdr3_aa: CASRSETSNYGYTF
v_call: TRBV7-9
clone_size: NA
d_call: NA
j_call: TRBJ1-2

cdr3_nt: TGTGCCAGCAGTTGGGCAGGGCCCTCAGGAAACACCATATATTTT
cdr3_aa: CASSWAGPSGNTIYF
v_call: TRBV6-2/TRBV6-3
clone_size: NA
d_call: NA
j_call: TRBJ1-3

cdr3_nt: TGTGCCAGCAGCTCCGTAACAGGGGCTTGGGGCTACACCTTC
cdr3_aa: CASSSVTGAWGYTF
v_call: TRBV7-2
clone_size: NA
d_call: TRBD1
j_call: TRBJ1-2

cdr3_nt: TGTGCCAGCAGCCAGAGCGTAGACGATCAGCCCCAGCATTTT
cdr3_aa: CASSQSVDDQPQHF
v_call: TRBV3-1/TRBV3-2
clone_size: NA
d_call: NA
j_call: TRBJ1-5

cdr3_nt: TGTGCCAGCAGCGGCACAGGGGACACTGAAGCTTTCTTT
cdr3_aa: CASSGTGDTEAFF
v_call: TRBV7-9
clone_size: NA
d_call: TRBD1
j_call: TRBJ1-1

cdr3_nt: TGTGCCAGTAGTATGCTTACAGGGGGCGGTGAGCAGTACTTC
cdr3_aa: CASSMLTGGGEQYF
v_call: TRBV19
clone_size: once
d_call: TRBD1
j_call: TRBJ2-7

cdr3_nt: TGCGCCAGCAGCTTCGCGAGTTTGGATGAAAAACTGTTTTTT
cdr3_aa: CASSFASLDEKLFF
v_call: TRBV5-1
clone_size: NA
d_call: NA
j_call: TRBJ1-4

cdr3_nt: TGTGCCAGCAGGACCGACAGAATCTACACTGAAGCTTTCTTT
cdr3_aa: CASRTDRIYTEAFF
v_call: TRBV5-8
clone_size: once
d_call: NA
j_call: TRBJ1-1

cdr3_nt: TGTGCCAGCAGCAAAGGCCCTGGACAGGGTGGTGGCTACACCTTC
cdr3_aa: CASSKGPGQGGGYTF
v_call: TRBV21-1
clone_size: once
d_call: NA
j_call: TRBJ1-2

cdr3_nt: TGTGCCAGCAGCGCCGGGACAGGGGTATACGAGCAGTACTTC
cdr3_aa: CASSAGTGVYEQYF
v_call: TRBV11-2
clone_size: NA
d_call: TRBD1
j_call: TRBJ2-7

cdr3_nt: TGTGCCAGCAGTCGGGACAGTCCTAACTATGGCTACACCTTC
cdr3_aa: CASSRDSPNYGYTF
v_call: TRBV6-5
clone_size: NA
d_call: TRBD1
j_call: TRBJ1-2

cdr3_nt: TGTGCCAGCAGCGTACCGGGACAGGGGGGGACTGGGGCCAACGTCCTGACTTTC
cdr3_aa: CASSVPGQGGTGANVLTF
v_call: TRBV9
clone_size: NA
d_call: TRBD1
j_call: TRBJ2-6

cdr3_nt: TGTGCCAGCAGCGCTAGCGGGGGGAAAAACATTCAGTACTTC
cdr3_aa: CASSASGGKNIQYF
v_call: TRBV9
clone_size: NA
d_call: TRBD2
j_call: TRBJ2-4

cdr3_nt: TGTGCCATCAGCGGACTAGCGGGGGGCTTGTCTGGGGCCAACGTCCTGACTTTC
cdr3_aa: CAISGLAGGLSGANVLTF
v_call: TRBV10-3
clone_size: NA
d_call: TRBD2
j_call: TRBJ2-6

cdr3_nt: TGTGCCAGCAGTGGAGAAGCGAACACTGAAGCTTTCTTT
cdr3_aa: CASSGEANTEAFF
v_call: TRBV2
clone_size: NA
d_call: NA
j_call: TRBJ1-1

cdr3_nt: TGTGCCAGCAGCCTACAGGGGGCGATGACCGGGGAGCTGTTTTTT
cdr3_aa: CASSLQGAMTGELFF
v_call: TRBV7-6
clone_size: NA
d_call: TRBD1
j_call: TRBJ2-2

cdr3_nt: TGTGCCAGTAGTATTTTGGCGGATGTTACTAACTATGGCTACACCTTC
cdr3_aa: CASSILADVTNYGYTF
v_call: TRBV19
clone_size: NA
d_call: NA
j_call: TRBJ1-2

cdr3_nt: TGTGCCAGCAGCCAACGAGGGGGCTCTGGGGCCAACGTCCTGACTTTC
cdr3_aa: CASSQRGGSGANVLTF
v_call: TRBV3-1/TRBV3-2
clone_size: NA
d_call: NA
j_call: TRBJ2-6

cdr3_nt: TGTGCCAGCAGCTTAGTCGCCAGGGCCAATCAGCCCCAGCATTTT
cdr3_aa: CASSLVARANQPQHF
v_call: TRBV7-2
clone_size: NA
d_call: NA
j_call: TRBJ1-5

cdr3_nt: TGTGCCAGTAGTATCCTCTCTAGCGGGGGCCGAAACAATGAGCAGTTCTTC
cdr3_aa: CASSILSSGGRNNEQFF
v_call: TRBV19
clone_size: NA
d_call: TRBD2
j_call: TRBJ2-1

cdr3_nt: TGTGCCAGCAGCTTGCCCGACAGGATCCACGAGCAGTACTTC
cdr3_aa: CASSLPDRIHEQYF
v_call: TRBV5-4
clone_size: NA
d_call: NA
j_call: TRBJ2-7

cdr3_nt: TGCGCCAGCAGCCAAACTCCCGCGGCCCGAGCCTACGAGCAGTACTTC
cdr3_aa: CASSQTPAARAYEQYF
v_call: TRBV4-3
clone_size: NA
d_call: NA
j_call: TRBJ2-7

cdr3_nt: TGTGCCAGCAGCCCGGACGGACTCGACTTTAACTATGGCTACACCTTC
cdr3_aa: CASSPDGLDFNYGYTF
v_call: TRBV7-2
clone_size: NA
d_call: NA
j_call: TRBJ1-2

cdr3_nt: TGTGCCAGCAGCCAGACAGGGATGGAGACCCAGTACTTC
cdr3_aa: CASSQTGMETQYF
v_call: TRBV5-4
clone_size: NA
d_call: TRBD1
j_call: TRBJ2-5

cdr3_nt: TGTGCCAGCAGCGTAGAACAGGCTACTGAGCAGTACTTC
cdr3_aa: CASSVEQATEQYF
v_call: TRBV9
clone_size: NA
d_call: NA
j_call: TRBJ2-7

cdr3_nt: TGTGCCAGCAGTTTAAGGACAGACTTTTCACCCCTCCACTTT
cdr3_aa: CASSLRTDFSPLHF
v_call: TRBV27
clone_size: NA
d_call: NA
j_call: TRBJ1-6

cdr3_nt: TGCGCCAGCAGCCAAGTCACAGGGTCCTCCTACGAGCAGTACTTC
cdr3_aa: CASSQVTGSSYEQYF
v_call: TRBV4-1
clone_size: NA
d_call: NA
j_call: TRBJ2-7

cdr3_nt: TGTGCCAGCAGCCGTGGAACGACTTGGGGGCTCACTGAAGCTTTCTTT
cdr3_aa: CASSRGTTWGLTEAFF
v_call: TRBV5-8
clone_size: once
d_call: NA
j_call: TRBJ1-1

cdr3_nt: TGTGCCAGCAGCCCAGGCCCTATCAATCAGCCCCAGCATTTT
cdr3_aa: CASSPGPINQPQHF
v_call: TRBV7-8
clone_size: NA
d_call: NA
j_call: TRBJ1-5

cdr3_nt: TGTGCCATCAGTGAGTCTGGACAGGCCCCCTACGAGCAGTACTTC
cdr3_aa: CAISESGQAPYEQYF
v_call: TRBV10-3
clone_size: NA
d_call: TRBD1
j_call: TRBJ2-7